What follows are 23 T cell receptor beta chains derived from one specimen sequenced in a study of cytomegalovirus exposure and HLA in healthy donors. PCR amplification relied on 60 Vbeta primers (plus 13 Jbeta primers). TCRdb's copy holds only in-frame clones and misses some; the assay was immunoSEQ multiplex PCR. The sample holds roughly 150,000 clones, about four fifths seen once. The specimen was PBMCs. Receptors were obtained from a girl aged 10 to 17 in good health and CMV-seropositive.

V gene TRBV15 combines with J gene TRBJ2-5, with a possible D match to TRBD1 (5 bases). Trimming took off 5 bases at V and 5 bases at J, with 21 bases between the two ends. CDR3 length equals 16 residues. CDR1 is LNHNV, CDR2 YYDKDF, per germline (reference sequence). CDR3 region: CATSPYNPTASETQYF. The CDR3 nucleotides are TGTGCCACCAGCCCCTATAACCCGACAGCCAGCGAGACCCAGTACTTC.

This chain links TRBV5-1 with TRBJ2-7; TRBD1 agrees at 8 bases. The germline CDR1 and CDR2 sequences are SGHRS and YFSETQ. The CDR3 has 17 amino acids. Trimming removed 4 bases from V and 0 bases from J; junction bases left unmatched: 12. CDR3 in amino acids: CASSPIARDRNSYEQYF. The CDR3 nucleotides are TGCGCCAGCAGCCCTATAGCGAGGGACAGGAACTCCTACGAGCAGTACTTC. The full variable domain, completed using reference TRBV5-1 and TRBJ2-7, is KAGVTQTPRYLIKTRGQQVTLSCSPISGHRSVSWYQQTPGQGLQFLFEYFSETQRNKGNFPGRFSGRQFSNSRSEMNVSTLELGDSALYLCASSPIARDRNSYEQYFGPGTRLTVT.

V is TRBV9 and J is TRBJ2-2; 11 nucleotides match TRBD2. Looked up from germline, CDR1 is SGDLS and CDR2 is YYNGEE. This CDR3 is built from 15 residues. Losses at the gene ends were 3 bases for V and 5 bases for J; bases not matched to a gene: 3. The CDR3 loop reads CASSGLAGRTGELFF. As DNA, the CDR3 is TGTGCCAGCAGCGGACTAGCGGGGCGAACCGGGGAGCTGTTTTTT.

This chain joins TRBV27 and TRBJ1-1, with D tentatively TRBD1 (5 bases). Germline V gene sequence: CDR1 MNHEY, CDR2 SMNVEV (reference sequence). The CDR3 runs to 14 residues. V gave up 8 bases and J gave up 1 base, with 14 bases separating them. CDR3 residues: CASGGVAANTEAFF. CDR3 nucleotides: TGTGCCAGCGGAGGGGTCGCCGCGAACACTGAAGCTTTCTTT.

CDR3 DNA sequence: TGTGCCAGCAGTGGCCCGGACAATGAGCAGTTCTTC. This encodes CASSGPDNEQFF. The rearrangement links TRBV6-4 to TRBJ2-1; D gene uncertain. This CDR3 region has 12 residues. Germline values: CDR1 MRHNA, CDR2 SNTAGT. V shed 4 bases and J shed 5 bases, with 6 bases lying between them.

The CDR3 DNA follows: TGTGCCAGCAGCTTGGTGGGGACTACTAACTATGGCTACACCTTC. Translated: CASSLVGTTNYGYTF. The chain joins TRBV5-6 to TRBJ1-2; TRBD1 is a possible D gene (5 bases). Germline CDR1 is SGHDT and CDR2 is YYEEEE. Trimming removed 0 bases at V and 0 bases at J, with 9 bases between. The CDR3 sequence is 15 residues long.

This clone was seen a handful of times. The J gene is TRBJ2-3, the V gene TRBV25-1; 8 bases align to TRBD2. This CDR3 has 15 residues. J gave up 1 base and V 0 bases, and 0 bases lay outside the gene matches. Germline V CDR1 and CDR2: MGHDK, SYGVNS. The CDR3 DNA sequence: TGTGCCAGCAGTGAATACGGGGGGGGCACAGATACGCAGTATTTT. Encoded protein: CASSEYGGGTDTQYF.

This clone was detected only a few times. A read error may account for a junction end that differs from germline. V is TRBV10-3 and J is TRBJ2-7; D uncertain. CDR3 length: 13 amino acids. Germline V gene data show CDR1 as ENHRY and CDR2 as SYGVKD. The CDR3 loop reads CAISVVIGTTPDF. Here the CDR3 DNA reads TGTGCCATCAGTGTAGTCATCGGCACGACTCCCGACTTC.

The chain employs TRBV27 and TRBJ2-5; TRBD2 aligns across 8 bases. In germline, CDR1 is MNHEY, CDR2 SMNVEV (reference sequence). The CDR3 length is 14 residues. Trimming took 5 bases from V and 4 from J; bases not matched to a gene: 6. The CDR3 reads CASSTTGTRETQYF. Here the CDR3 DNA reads TGTGCCAGCAGTACGACCGGGACTAGAGAGACCCAGTACTTC.

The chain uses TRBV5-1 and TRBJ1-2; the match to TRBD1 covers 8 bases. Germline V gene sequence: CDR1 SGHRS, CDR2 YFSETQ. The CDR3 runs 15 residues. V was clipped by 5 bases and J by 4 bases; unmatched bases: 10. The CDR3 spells CASRTTPTGAYGYTF. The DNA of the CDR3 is TGCGCCAGCAGAACCACCCCGACAGGGGCCTATGGCTACACCTTC.

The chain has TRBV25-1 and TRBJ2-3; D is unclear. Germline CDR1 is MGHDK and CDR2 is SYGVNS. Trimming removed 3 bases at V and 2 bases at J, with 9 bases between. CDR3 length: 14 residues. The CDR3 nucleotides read TGTGCCAGCAGTGATCTGGCAGTCACAGATACGCAGTATTTT. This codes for CASSDLAVTDTQYF.

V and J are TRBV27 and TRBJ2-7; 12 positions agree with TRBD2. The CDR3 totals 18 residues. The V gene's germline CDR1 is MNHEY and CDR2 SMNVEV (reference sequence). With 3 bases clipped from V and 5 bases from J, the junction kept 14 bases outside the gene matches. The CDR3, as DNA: TGTGCCAGCAGTTTCTTGGCTAGCGGGAGGGCTTTCCCCCACGAGCAGTACTTC. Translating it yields CASSFLASGRAFPHEQYF.

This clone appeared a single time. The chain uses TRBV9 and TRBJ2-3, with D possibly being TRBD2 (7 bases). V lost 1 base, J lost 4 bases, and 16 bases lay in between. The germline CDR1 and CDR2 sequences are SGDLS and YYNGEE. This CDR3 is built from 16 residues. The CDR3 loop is CASSVRFGGGADTQYF. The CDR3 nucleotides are TGTGCCAGCAGCGTAAGGTTTGGGGGGGGCGCAGATACGCAGTATTTT.

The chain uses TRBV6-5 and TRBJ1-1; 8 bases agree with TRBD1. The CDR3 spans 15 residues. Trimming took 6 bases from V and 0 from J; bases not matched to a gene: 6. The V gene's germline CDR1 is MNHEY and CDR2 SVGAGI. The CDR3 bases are TGTGCCAGCAGCCCCCCGACAGGGGTGAACACTGAAGCTTTCTTT. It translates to CASSPPTGVNTEAFF.

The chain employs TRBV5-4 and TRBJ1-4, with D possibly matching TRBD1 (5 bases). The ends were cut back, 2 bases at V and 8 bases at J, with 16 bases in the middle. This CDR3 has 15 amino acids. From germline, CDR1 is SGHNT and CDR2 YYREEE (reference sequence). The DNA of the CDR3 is TGTGCCAGCAGCTTAGCCGGCAGGGATGAGGAAAAACTGTTTTTT. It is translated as CASSLAGRDEEKLFF.

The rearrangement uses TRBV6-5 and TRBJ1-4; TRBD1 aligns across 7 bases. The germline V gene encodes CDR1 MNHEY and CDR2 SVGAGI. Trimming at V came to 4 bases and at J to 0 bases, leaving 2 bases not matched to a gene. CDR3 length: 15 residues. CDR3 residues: CASSWDRATNEKLFF. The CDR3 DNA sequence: TGTGCCAGCAGTTGGGACAGAGCAACTAATGAAAAACTGTTTTTT.

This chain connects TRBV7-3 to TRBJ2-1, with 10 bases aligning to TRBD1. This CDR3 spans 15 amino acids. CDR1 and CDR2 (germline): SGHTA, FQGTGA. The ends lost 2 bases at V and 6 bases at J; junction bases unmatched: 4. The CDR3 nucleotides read TGTGCCAGCAGCTTACCCGGACAGGGGGTCAATGAGCAGTTCTTC. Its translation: CASSLPGQGVNEQFF.

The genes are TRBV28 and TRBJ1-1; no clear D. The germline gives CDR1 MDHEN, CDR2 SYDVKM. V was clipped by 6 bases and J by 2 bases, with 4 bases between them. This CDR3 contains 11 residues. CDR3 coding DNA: TGTGCCAGCAGCCCTAACACTGAAGCTTTCTTT. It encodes CASSPNTEAFF.

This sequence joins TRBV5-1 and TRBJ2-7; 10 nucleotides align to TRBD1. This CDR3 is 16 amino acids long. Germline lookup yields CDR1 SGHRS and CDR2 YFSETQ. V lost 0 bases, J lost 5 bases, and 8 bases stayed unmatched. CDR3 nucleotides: TGCGCCAGCAGCTTGGCCCGGACAGGGGGGAGTGACGAGCAGTACTTC. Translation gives CASSLARTGGSDEQYF.

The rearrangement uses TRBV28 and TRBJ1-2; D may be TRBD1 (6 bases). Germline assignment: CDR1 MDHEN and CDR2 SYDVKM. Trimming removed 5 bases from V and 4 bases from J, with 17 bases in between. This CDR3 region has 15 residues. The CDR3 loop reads CASSPHRTGSYGYTF. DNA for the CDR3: TGTGCCAGCAGTCCGCACAGAACAGGGAGCTATGGCTACACCTTC.

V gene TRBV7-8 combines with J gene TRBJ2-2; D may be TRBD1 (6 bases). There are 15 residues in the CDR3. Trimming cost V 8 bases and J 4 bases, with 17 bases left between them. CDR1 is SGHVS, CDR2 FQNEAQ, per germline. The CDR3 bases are TGTGCCAGCGCCTACAGGGCCCTTGGCACCGGGGAGCTGTTTTTT. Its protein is CASAYRALGTGELFF. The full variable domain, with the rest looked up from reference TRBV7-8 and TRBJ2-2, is GAGVSQSPRYKVAKRGQDVALRCDPISGHVSLFWYQQALGQGPEFLTYFQNEAQLDKSGLPSDRFFAERPEGSVSTLKIQRTQQEDSAVYLCASAYRALGTGELFFGEGSRLTVL.

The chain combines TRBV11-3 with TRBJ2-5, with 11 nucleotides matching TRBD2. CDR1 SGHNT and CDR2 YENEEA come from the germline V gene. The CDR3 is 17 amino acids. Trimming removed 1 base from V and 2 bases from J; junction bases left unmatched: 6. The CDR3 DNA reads TGTGCCAGCAGCTTAGGGGGGACTAGCGGAAAACAAGAGACCCAGTACTTC. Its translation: CASSLGGTSGKQETQYF.

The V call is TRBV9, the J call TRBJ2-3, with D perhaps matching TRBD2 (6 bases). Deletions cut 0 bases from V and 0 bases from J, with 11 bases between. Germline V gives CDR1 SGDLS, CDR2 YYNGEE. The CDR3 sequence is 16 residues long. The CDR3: CASSVGGGDSTDTQYF. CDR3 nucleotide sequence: TGTGCCAGCAGCGTAGGGGGCGGGGATAGCACAGATACGCAGTATTTT.